This TCR beta chain originates from a study of blood T cell repertoires in COVID-19. Germline-derived CDR1 and CDR2 are MRHNA and SNTAGT. The CDR3 runs to 18 residues. V shed 3 bases and J shed 0 bases, with 18 bases lying between them. Using immunoSEQ multiplex PCR, the repertoire was profiled, and TCRdb retains in-frame clones only, with some absent. The sample includes hundreds of thousands of clones, 85% to 90% of them seen just once. The material sequenced was PBMCs or T cells enriched from blood (not recorded which). The chain combines TRBV6-4 with TRBJ1-5; a weak D match, TRBD1 (5 bases). The receptor's source is a man in his thirties or forties who had recovered from COVID-19. The CDR3 reads CASSEVGTREDSNQPQHF. CDR3 in DNA: TGTGCCAGCAGTGAGGTCGGGACGAGGGAGGATAGCAATCAGCCCCAGCATTTT.